The 2 T cell receptor beta chains in this list originate from one sample, sequenced in a study of T cells after posttransplantation cyclophosphamide. The data were produced by immunoSEQ multiplex PCR, yet TCRdb's version contains in-frame clones alone and is incomplete. This table has about 10,000 clones, roughly 80% appearing once. A marrow graft followed busulfan-fludarabine conditioning, with cyclophosphamide on days +3 and +4. The sample was PBMCs, taken about 1,900 days after a stem cell transplant with posttransplant cyclophosphamide. These receptors were obtained from a female patient in her forties or fifties who received an allogeneic stem cell transplant from a related donor, was CMV-positive, and had no GVHD. The T cells may come from the graft donor.

This sequence joins TRBV19 and TRBJ2-1, with TRBD1 matching 8 bases. The germline V gene encodes CDR1 LNHDA and CDR2 SQIVND (reference sequence). The J segment lost 2 bases and the V segment lost 3 bases, leaving 3 bases of the junction unmatched. The length of the CDR3 is 15 residues. CDR3 region: CASSIGTGAYNEQFF. The CDR3 nucleotides read TGTGCCAGTAGTATCGGGACAGGAGCCTACAATGAGCAGTTCTTC.

V is TRBV7-9 and J is TRBJ1-6; the D gene is possibly TRBD1 (6 bases). V was trimmed by 6 bases and J by 8 bases, leaving 11 bases between them. Germline CDR1 SEHNR, CDR2 FQNEAQ (reference sequence). This CDR3 is 13 amino acids long. The CDR3 sequence is CASRQGRDSPLHF. The CDR3 coding sequence is TGTGCCAGCAGACAGGGTAGGGATTCACCCCTCCACTTT.